The 6 T cell receptor beta chains presented below share a single source sample, sequenced in a study of shared clonotypes between healthy human individuals. TCRdb keeps only in-frame clones here, not all; method: immunoSEQ multiplex PCR. This table holds about 490,000 clones, more than 65% found once. The sample consisted of PBMCs. All receptors come from a woman in her 40s in good health. Some clones in this sample may be carry-over from other donors' samples.

Points on this clone: A far larger clone is one base from this, pointing to a likely read error. V gene TRBV5-1 combines with J gene TRBJ2-2; the D gene could be TRBD1 or TRBD2 (5 bases each). Germline-derived CDR1 and CDR2 are SGHRS and YFSETQ. There are 14 residues in the CDR3. The CDR3 nucleotides read TGCGCCGGCAGCTGGGACGGAGACACCGGGGAGCTGTTTTTT. As protein: CAGSWDGDTGELFF.

This chain uses TRBV19 with TRBJ2-3; possibly TRBD2 for D (5 bases). V lost 5 bases and J 2 bases, leaving 11 bases between the germline ends. This CDR3 has 14 residues. Germline CDR1 is LNHDA and CDR2 is SQIVND (reference sequence). The CDR3 loop reads CASSRFRDTDTQYF. The CDR3 region has the DNA TGTGCCAGTAGTCGTTTCCGGGACACAGATACGCAGTATTTT.

The chain has TRBV20-1 and TRBJ1-5; D uncertain. The CDR3 consists of 11 residues. Trimming took 1 base from V and 5 from J, leaving 3 bases between them. Germline-derived CDR1 and CDR2 are DFQATT and SNEGSKA (reference sequence). In DNA form, the CDR3 reads TGCAGTGCTAGAGGTCATCAGCCCCAGCATTTT. Residues: CSARGHQPQHF.

A note on this clone: This could be a read error, since a much larger clone is one nucleotide away. Other DNA sequences in the same sample also yield this CDR3. V gene TRBV11-3 combines with J gene TRBJ2-1; tentatively, D is TRBD2 (5 bases). The V end lost 9 bases, the J end lost 7 bases, and 16 bases lay between the germline ends. There are 13 residues in the CDR3. Germline V lookup: CDR1 SGHNT, CDR2 YENEEA. This CDR3 reads CASSELSANEQFF. The DNA of the CDR3 is TGTGCCAGTAGCGAGTTAAGTGCAAATGAGCAGTTCTTC.

This rearrangement joins TRBV28 to TRBJ2-1; 7 bases map to TRBD2. The length of the CDR3 is 15 residues. V shed 9 bases, J shed 9 bases, and the junction held 17 bases outside the gene matches. Germline CDR1 reads MDHEN; CDR2 reads SYDVKM. The CDR3 reads CASLPGTTNPSEQFF. The CDR3 DNA follows: TGTGCCAGTTTACCCGGGACTACCAATCCCAGTGAGCAGTTCTTC. Combining the CDR3 with reference TRBV28 and TRBJ2-1 gives the whole variable domain DVKVTQSSRYLVKRTGEKVFLECVQDMDHENMFWYRQDPGLGLRLIYFSYDVKMKEKGDIPEGYSVSREKKERFSLILESASTNQTSMYLCASLPGTTNPSEQFFGPGTRLTVL.

The gene calls are TRBV5-1 and TRBJ2-7; 8 nucleotides align to TRBD2. The CDR3 runs 13 residues. Germline V CDR1 and CDR2: SGHRS, YFSETQ. V trimming: 4 bases; J trimming: 3 bases; junction bases outside the gene matches: 3. The chain's CDR3 is CASSGTSGYEQYF. The CDR3 DNA sequence: TGCGCCAGCAGCGGAACTAGCGGCTACGAGCAGTACTTC.